These 13 T cell receptor beta chains originate from one sample sequenced in a study of cytomegalovirus exposure and HLA in healthy donors (dated by TCRdb to 2016 to 2017). Library generation was performed with the immunoSEQ multiplex PCR assay. TCRdb mirrors the immuneACCESS table, restricted to in-frame sequences. Some clones are absent from its copies; in checked studies, under half trace to an unresolved V gene, and the reason for the others is unknown. In this sample the table shows some 180,000 clones, around nine tenths of which occur a single time. Less than 9.5% of the sample is in the top ten clones. The sample comprised PBMCs. These receptors all stem from a man aged 25 to 40 in good health and CMV-seropositive.

The chain couples TRBV6-5 to TRBJ2-3; D gene unclear. Trimming took off 3 bases at V and 2 bases at J, with 12 bases between the two ends. The CDR3 consists of 15 residues. Looked up from germline, CDR1 is MNHEY and CDR2 is SVGAGI. The CDR3 loop reads CASSYSDPLTDTQYF. CDR3 DNA sequence: TGTGCCAGCAGTTATTCCGACCCGCTCACAGATACGCAGTATTTT.

The chain has TRBV9 and TRBJ2-5; possibly TRBD2 for D (6 bases). The CDR3 spans 15 residues. V dropped 4 bases and J dropped 5 bases, with 18 bases sitting between them. CDR1 SGDLS and CDR2 YYNGEE come from the germline V gene. This CDR3 is CASSRGRGERETQYF. CDR3 nucleotides: TGTGCCAGCAGCAGGGGCCGCGGGGAGAGGGAGACCCAGTACTTC.

This clone came up once. The junction shows a germline mismatch at one end, possibly a read error. The chain has TRBV6-5 and TRBJ2-7; tentative D call: TRBD1 (6 bases). The CDR3 extends over 12 amino acids. The germline V gene encodes CDR1 MNHEY and CDR2 SVGAGI. The CDR3 coding sequence is TGTGCCAGCAGTTATGCCTCGGGACAAGCGATCTTC. It specifies CASSYASGQAIF.

This chain uses TRBV15 with TRBJ1-5, with unresolved D. CDR3 length equals 20 residues. From germline, CDR1 is LNHNV and CDR2 YYDKDF (reference sequence). Trimming stripped 0 bases from V and 0 bases from J, with 21 bases between. The CDR3 protein is CATSRDMSRTRLDSNQPQHF. CDR3 sequence (DNA): TGTGCCACCAGCAGAGATATGTCCCGGACGAGGCTAGATAGCAATCAGCCCCAGCATTTT.

This chain joins TRBV6-5 and TRBJ2-1, with 10 nucleotides matching TRBD1. J was trimmed by 13 bases and V by 2 bases; bases with no gene match: 5. Looked up from germline, CDR1 is MNHEY and CDR2 is SVGAGI. The CDR3 spans 13 residues. The CDR3 DNA sequence: TGTGCCAGCAGTTACCCGGGACAGGGGAACCAGTTCTTC. It encodes CASSYPGQGNQFF.

V usage is TRBV27 and J usage is TRBJ1-1; D call uncertain. The CDR3 runs to 13 residues. CDR1 and CDR2 from the germline V gene are MNHEY and SMNVEV (reference sequence). Between the trimmed V and J ends, which lost 4 bases and 2 bases, there was a span of 8 bases. The CDR3 reads CASSWRGNTEAFF. CDR3 coding DNA: TGTGCCAGCAGTTGGCGGGGAAACACTGAAGCTTTCTTT.

V is TRBV28 and J is TRBJ2-7; D ambiguous. Trimming stripped 1 base from V and 2 bases from J, with 6 bases between. Germline V gene sequence: CDR1 MDHEN, CDR2 SYDVKM. The CDR3 contains 13 residues. CDR3 nucleotide sequence: TGTGCCAGCAGTTTATCCGTCCCCTACGAGCAGTACTTC. Amino acid sequence: CASSLSVPYEQYF.

The V gene is TRBV7-2, the J gene TRBJ2-2, with unresolved D. The CDR3 is 13 amino acids. Trimming removed 2 bases at V and 6 bases at J, with 7 bases between. CDR1 is SGHTA, CDR2 FQGNSA, per germline. This chain's CDR3 is CASSLPPAGELFF. The CDR3 DNA follows: TGTGCCAGCAGCTTACCTCCAGCCGGGGAGCTGTTTTTT.

V and J are TRBV28 and TRBJ2-7; D possibly corresponds to TRBD2 (6 bases). The germline CDR1 and CDR2 sequences are MDHEN and SYDVKM. With 6 bases removed from V and 3 bases from J, the gap between germline ends came to 12 bases. This CDR3 is built from 13 residues. CDR3 loop: CASRTGTHYEQYF. Here the CDR3 DNA reads TGTGCCAGCAGAACCGGGACTCACTACGAGCAGTACTTC.

This chain uses TRBV7-3 with TRBJ2-1, with D possibly being TRBD2 (6 bases). With 2 bases removed from V and 0 bases from J, the gap between germline ends came to 11 bases. CDR3 length: 16 residues. The germline V gene has CDR1 SGHTA and CDR2 FQGTGA. This CDR3 reads CASSLGLASSYNEQFF. CDR3 bases: TGTGCCAGCAGCTTAGGGCTAGCGAGCTCCTACAATGAGCAGTTCTTC.

The rearrangement joins TRBV29-1 to TRBJ2-7; the D gene is possibly TRBD2 (5 bases). Germline values: CDR1 SQVTM, CDR2 ANQGSEA. CDR3 length: 12 residues. V lost 3 bases and J lost 7, with 13 bases in between. This CDR3 reads CSVETRGREQYF. CDR3 bases: TGCAGCGTTGAGACCCGGGGTCGAGAGCAGTACTTC.

The chain couples TRBV5-6 to TRBJ1-1, with TRBD1 matching 8 bases. The V and J ends lost 2 bases and 10 bases, in that order; junction bases with no gene match: 10. Germline loops: CDR1 SGHDT, CDR2 YYEEEE. This CDR3 contains 14 residues. CDR3 loop: CASSFPQGASPAFF. CDR3 DNA: TGTGCCAGCAGCTTTCCGCAGGGGGCGTCCCCAGCTTTCTTT.

This chain's CDR3 is CASSSLQEQYF. In DNA form, the CDR3 reads TGTGCCAGCAGTTCGTTGCAGGAGCAGTACTTC. The chain combines TRBV6-5 with TRBJ2-7; no reliable D call. The germline V gene encodes CDR1 MNHEY and CDR2 SVGAGI. The CDR3 spans 11 residues. Trimming took 4 bases from V and 7 from J, leaving 8 bases between them.